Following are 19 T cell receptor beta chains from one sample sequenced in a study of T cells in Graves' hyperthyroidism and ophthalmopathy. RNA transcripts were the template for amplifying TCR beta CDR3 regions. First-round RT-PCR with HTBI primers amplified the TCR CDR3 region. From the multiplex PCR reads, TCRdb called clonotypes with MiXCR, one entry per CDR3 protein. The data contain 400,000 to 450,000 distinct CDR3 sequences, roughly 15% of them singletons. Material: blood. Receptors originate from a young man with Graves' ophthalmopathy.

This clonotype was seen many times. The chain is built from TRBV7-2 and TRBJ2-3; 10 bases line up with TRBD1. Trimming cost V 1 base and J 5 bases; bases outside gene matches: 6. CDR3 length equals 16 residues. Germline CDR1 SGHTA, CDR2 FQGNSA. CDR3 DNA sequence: TGTGCCAGCAGCTTAGTTTGGGACAGGGGAATAGATACGCAGTATTTT. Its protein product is CASSLVWDRGIDTQYF.

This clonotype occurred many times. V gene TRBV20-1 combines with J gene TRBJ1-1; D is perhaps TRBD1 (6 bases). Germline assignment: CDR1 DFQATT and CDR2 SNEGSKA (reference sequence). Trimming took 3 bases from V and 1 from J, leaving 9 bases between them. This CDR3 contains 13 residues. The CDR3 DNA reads TGCAGTGCTAGCGTCAGGGGGAACACTGAAGCTTTCTTT. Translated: CSASVRGNTEAFF.

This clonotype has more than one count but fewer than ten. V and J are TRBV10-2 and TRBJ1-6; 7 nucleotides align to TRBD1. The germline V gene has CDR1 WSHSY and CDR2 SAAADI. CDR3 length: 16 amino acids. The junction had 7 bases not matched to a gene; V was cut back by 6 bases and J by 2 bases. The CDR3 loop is CASSPAGTAYNSPLHF. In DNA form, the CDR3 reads TGCGCCAGCAGCCCCGCGGGGACAGCCTATAATTCACCCCTCCACTTT.

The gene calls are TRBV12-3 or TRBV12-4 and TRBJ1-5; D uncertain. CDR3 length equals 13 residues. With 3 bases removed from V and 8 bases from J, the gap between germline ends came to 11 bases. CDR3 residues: CASSFAGNKPQHF. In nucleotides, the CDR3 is TGTGCCAGCAGTTTTGCGGGGAATAAGCCCCAGCATTTT.

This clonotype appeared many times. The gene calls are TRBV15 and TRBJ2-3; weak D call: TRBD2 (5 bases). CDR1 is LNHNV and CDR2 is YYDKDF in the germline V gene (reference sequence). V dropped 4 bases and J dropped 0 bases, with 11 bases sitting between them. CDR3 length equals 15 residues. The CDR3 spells CATSMTGGSTDTQYF. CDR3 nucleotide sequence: TGTGCCACCAGCATGACCGGCGGGAGCACAGATACGCAGTATTTT.

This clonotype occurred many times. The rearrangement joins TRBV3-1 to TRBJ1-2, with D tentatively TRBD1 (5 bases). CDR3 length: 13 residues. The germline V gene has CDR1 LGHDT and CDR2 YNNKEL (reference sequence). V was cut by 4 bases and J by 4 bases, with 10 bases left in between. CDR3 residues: CASSPQQAYGYTF. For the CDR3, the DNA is TGTGCCAGCAGCCCTCAACAGGCCTATGGCTACACCTTC.

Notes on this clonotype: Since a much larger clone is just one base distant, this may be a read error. CDR3 in amino acids: CASSEVYRVGEKLVF. CDR3 nucleotide sequence: TGTGCCAGCAGTGAAGTTTACAGGGTGGGAGAAAAACTGGTTTTT. The V gene is TRBV2, the J gene TRBJ1-4, with a weak D call TRBD1 (6 bases). This CDR3 region has 15 residues. CDR1 SNHLY and CDR2 FYNNEI come from the germline V gene.

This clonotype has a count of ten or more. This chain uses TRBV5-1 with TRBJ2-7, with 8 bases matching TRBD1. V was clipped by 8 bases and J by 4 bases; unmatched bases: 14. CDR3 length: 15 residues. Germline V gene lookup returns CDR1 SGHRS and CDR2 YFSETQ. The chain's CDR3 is CASKGAGQGFYEQYF. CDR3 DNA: TGCGCCAGTAAGGGTGCAGGACAGGGTTTTTACGAGCAGTACTTC.

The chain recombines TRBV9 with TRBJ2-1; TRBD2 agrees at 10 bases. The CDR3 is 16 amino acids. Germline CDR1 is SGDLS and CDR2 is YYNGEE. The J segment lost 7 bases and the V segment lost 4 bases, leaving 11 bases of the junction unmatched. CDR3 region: CASSSRTSGVRNEQFF. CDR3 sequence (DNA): TGTGCCAGCAGCTCCCGGACTAGCGGAGTAAGGAATGAGCAGTTCTTC.

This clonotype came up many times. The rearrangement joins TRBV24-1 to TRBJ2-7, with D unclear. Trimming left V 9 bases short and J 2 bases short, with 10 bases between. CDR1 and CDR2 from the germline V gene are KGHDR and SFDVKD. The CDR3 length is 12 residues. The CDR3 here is CATLGRAYEQYF. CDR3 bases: TGTGCCACCCTCGGACGGGCCTACGAGCAGTACTTC.

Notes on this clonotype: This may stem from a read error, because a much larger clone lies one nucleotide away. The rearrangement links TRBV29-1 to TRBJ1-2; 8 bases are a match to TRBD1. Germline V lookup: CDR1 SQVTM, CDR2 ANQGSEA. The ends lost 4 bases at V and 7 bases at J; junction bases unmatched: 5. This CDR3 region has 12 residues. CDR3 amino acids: CSVVDRGRGYTF. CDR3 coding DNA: TGCAGCGTTGTAGACAGGGGTCGTGGCTACACCTTC.

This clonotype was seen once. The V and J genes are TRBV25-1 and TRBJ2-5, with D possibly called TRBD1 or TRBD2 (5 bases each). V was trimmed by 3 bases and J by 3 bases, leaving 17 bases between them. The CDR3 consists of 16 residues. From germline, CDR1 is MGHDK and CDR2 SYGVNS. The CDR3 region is CASSDTGPGTEETQYF. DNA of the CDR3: TGTGCCAGCAGTGATACAGGTCCGGGGACCGAAGAGACCCAGTACTTC.

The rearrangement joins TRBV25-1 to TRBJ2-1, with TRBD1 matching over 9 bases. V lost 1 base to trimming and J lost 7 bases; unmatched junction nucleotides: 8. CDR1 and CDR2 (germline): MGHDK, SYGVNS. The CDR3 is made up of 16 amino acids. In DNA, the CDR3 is TGTGCCAGCAGTGAATGGGACAGGGACGGAGGGAATGAGCAGTTCTTC. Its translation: CASSEWDRDGGNEQFF.

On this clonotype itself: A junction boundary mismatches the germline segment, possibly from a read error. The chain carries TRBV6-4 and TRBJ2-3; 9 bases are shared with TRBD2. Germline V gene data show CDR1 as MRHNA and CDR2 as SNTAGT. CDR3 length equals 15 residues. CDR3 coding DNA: TGTGCCGGCAGTGACGTCGGCGGGGGGGCAGATACGCAGTATTTT. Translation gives CAGSDVGGGADTQYF.

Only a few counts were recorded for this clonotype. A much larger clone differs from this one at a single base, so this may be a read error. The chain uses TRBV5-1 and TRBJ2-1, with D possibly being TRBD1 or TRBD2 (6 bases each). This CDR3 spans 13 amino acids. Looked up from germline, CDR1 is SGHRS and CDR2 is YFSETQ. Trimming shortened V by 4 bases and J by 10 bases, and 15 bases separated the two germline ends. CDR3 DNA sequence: TGCGCCAGCAGCCCCGAGGGGGGCGTCGAGCAGTTCTTC. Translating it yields CASSPEGGVEQFF.

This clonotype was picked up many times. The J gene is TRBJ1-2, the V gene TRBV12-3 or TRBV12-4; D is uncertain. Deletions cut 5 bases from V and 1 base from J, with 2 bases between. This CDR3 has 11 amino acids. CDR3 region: CASSVNYGYTF. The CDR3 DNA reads TGTGCCAGCAGTGTTAACTATGGCTACACCTTC.

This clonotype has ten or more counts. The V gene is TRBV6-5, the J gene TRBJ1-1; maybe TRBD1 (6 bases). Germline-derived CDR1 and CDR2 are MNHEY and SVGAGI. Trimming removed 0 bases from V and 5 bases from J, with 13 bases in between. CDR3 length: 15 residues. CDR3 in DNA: TGTGCCAGCAGTTACTCGGGACGGGGGCAGACTGAAGCTTTCTTT. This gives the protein CASSYSGRGQTEAFF.

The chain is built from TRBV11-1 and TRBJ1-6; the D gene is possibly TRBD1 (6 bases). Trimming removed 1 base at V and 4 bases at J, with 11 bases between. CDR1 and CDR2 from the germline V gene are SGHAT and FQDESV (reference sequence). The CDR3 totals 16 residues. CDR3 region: CASSLGARGYNSPLHF. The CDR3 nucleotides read TGTGCCAGCAGCTTAGGTGCCAGGGGTTATAATTCACCCCTCCACTTT.

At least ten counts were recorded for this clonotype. The CDR3 here is CAWSVKAIAQYF. CDR3 in DNA: TGTGCCTGGAGTGTAAAGGCGATTGCGCAGTATTTT. This rearrangement joins TRBV30 to TRBJ2-3; unclear D gene. Trimming cost V 0 bases and J 10 bases, with 11 bases left between them. CDR3 length: 12 residues. Germline V gene sequence: CDR1 GTSNPN, CDR2 SVGIG (reference sequence).